This T cell receptor (beta chain) derives from a study of cytomegalovirus exposure and HLA in healthy donors. Germline lookup yields CDR1 GTSNPN and CDR2 SVGIG (reference sequence). This CDR3 is built from 15 residues. J lost 2 bases, V lost 2 bases, and 5 bases had no gene match. Overall study results and limits: It was shown in a later analysis that HLA-associated TCR beta chains were more clonally expanded than other, equally common chains.

Concerning this clone: Its antigen is still unknown.

60 Vbeta and 13 Jbeta primers were used in PCR. The repertoire was sequenced with immunoSEQ multiplex PCR; TCRdb's copy has only in-frame clones and lacks some. Of around 97,000 clones listed, almost 80% are singletons. This clonotype was sampled from a man aged 50 to 59 in good health and CMV-seropositive. The chain carries TRBV30 and TRBJ1-5; 8 bases line up with TRBD1. Sequenced: PBMCs. The CDR3 nucleotides are TGTGCCTGGAGTCAGGGGGCGGGGGGCAATCAGCCCCAGCATTTT. Translation gives CAWSQGAGGNQPQHF.